One and the same sample provided the 26 T cell receptor beta chains below, sequenced in a study of cytomegalovirus exposure and HLA in healthy donors. The PCR contained 60 Vbeta and 13 Jbeta primers. Only in-frame clones appear in the TCRdb table, and some are missing; sequencing was by immunoSEQ multiplex PCR. The sample yields fewer than 200,000 clones, approximately 71% seen once. The sample taken for sequencing was PBMCs. These receptors originate from a girl between 10 and 17 years old in good health and CMV-seronegative.

The chain joins TRBV18 to TRBJ1-1; 7 bases agree with TRBD1. The germline V gene has CDR1 KGHSH and CDR2 LQKENI. Trimming took 4 bases from V and 2 from J; bases not matched to a gene: 7. The CDR3 has 15 amino acids. CDR3 residues: CASSQKQGPNTEAFF. The DNA of the CDR3 is TGTGCCAGCTCACAGAAACAGGGGCCCAACACTGAAGCTTTCTTT. Using reference TRBV18 and TRBJ1-1 for the parts outside the CDR3, the full variable domain is NAGVMQNPRHLVRRRGQEARLRCSPMKGHSHVYWYRQLPEEGLKFMVYLQKENIIDESGMPKERFSAEFPKEGPSILRIQQVVRGDSAAYFCASSQKQGPNTEAFFGQGTRLTVV.

This clone was observed a handful of times. V gene TRBV30 combines with J gene TRBJ2-2; D ambiguous. Germline assignment: CDR1 GTSNPN and CDR2 SVGIG (reference sequence). Trimming stripped 2 bases from V and 3 bases from J, with 4 bases between. The CDR3 covers 12 residues. CDR3 in DNA: TGTGCCTGGAGTACGGACACCGGGGAGCTGTTTTTT. The encoded protein is CAWSTDTGELFF. The full variable domain, with the rest looked up from reference TRBV30 and TRBJ2-2, is SQTIHQWPATLVQPVGSPLSLECTVEGTSNPNLYWYRQAAGRGLQLLFYSVGIGQISSEVPQNLSASRPQDRQFILSSKKLLLSDSGFYLCAWSTDTGELFFGEGSRLTVL.

The sample holds one count of this clone. V and J are TRBV7-3 and TRBJ2-6; no clear D gene. Germline V gene lookup returns CDR1 SGHTA and CDR2 FQGTGA. With 4 bases removed from V and 0 bases from J, the gap between germline ends came to 7 bases. The CDR3 is 15 amino acids. The CDR3 region has the DNA TGTGCCAGCAGCTCCGAGTACTCTGGGGCCAACGTCCTGACTTTC. Its protein is CASSSEYSGANVLTF.

This clone was observed a few times. This chain connects TRBV12-5 to TRBJ1-5, with TRBD1 identical over 7 bases. In germline, CDR1 is LGHNT, CDR2 FRNRAP. V was clipped by 2 bases and J by 2 bases; unmatched bases: 3. CDR3 length: 15 residues. The CDR3 here is CASGLLTGRNQPQHF. In DNA form, the CDR3 reads TGTGCTAGTGGTTTGTTGACAGGGCGCAATCAGCCCCAGCATTTT.

This clone was detected only a few times. V and J are TRBV28 and TRBJ2-3, with unresolved D. V was pared by 4 bases and J by 8 bases, with 7 bases between. Per germline, CDR1 MDHEN and CDR2 SYDVKM. This CDR3 comprises 11 residues. This CDR3 reads CASSSPITQYF. In nucleotides, the CDR3 is TGTGCCAGCAGTTCCCCCATTACGCAGTATTTT.

This chain joins TRBV4-1 and TRBJ2-7, with D possibly matching TRBD2 (6 bases). The V and J ends lost 3 bases and 3 bases respectively, with 18 bases between them. From germline, CDR1 is MGHRA and CDR2 YSYEKL. The CDR3 is 16 amino acids. The CDR3 protein is CASSQGTINGGYEQYF. The CDR3 region has the DNA TGCGCCAGCAGCCAGGGGACGATAAACGGGGGCTACGAGCAGTACTTC.

This chain connects TRBV19 to TRBJ1-1; 11 positions match TRBD1. J was trimmed by 5 bases and V by 5 bases; bases with no gene match: 10. Germline V CDR1 and CDR2: LNHDA, SQIVND (reference sequence). The CDR3 totals 16 residues. In DNA form, the CDR3 reads TGTGCCAGTAGTCCTCCCCGGACAGGGGGCAGGACTGAAGCTTTCTTT. This encodes CASSPPRTGGRTEAFF.

The CDR3 here is CASSSTSGGAIEQYF. CDR3 bases: TGTGCCAGCAGCTCGACTAGCGGGGGGGCAATTGAGCAGTACTTC. The V call is TRBV5-6, the J call TRBJ2-7; 14 nucleotides align to TRBD2. CDR3 length: 15 amino acids. Germline trimming cut 3 bases from V and 7 bases from J; bases unmatched to any gene: 6. The germline CDR1 and CDR2 sequences are SGHDT and YYEEEE.

The V call is TRBV2, the J call TRBJ2-2, with 10 bases aligning to TRBD1. This CDR3 spans 13 amino acids. Germline V CDR1 and CDR2: SNHLY, FYNNEI. The junction had 1 base not matched to a gene; V was cut back by 6 bases and J by 6 bases. CDR3 residues: CASRGTGAGELFF. The CDR3 DNA sequence: TGTGCCAGCAGGGGGACAGGGGCCGGGGAGCTGTTTTTT.

This chain uses TRBV5-1 with TRBJ1-6, with 9 bases lining up with TRBD1. The V gene's germline CDR1 is SGHRS and CDR2 YFSETQ. The length of the CDR3 is 15 residues. Unmatched junction bases numbered 14, after V lost 9 bases and J lost 10 bases. The CDR3 loop is CATAATGQGFSPLHF. CDR3 sequence (DNA): TGCGCCACAGCAGCTACGGGACAGGGATTCTCACCCCTCCACTTT.

This sequence joins TRBV18 and TRBJ2-7, with TRBD2 matching 10 bases. V dropped 3 bases and J dropped 3; count of bases not matched to a gene: 5. This CDR3 is built from 15 residues. Germline V gives CDR1 KGHSH, CDR2 LQKENI. The CDR3 sequence: CASSPLAGGSYEQYF. The CDR3 DNA reads as TGTGCCAGCTCACCTTTAGCGGGGGGAAGCTACGAGCAGTACTTC.

The chain uses TRBV9 and TRBJ1-2; D unclear. The length of the CDR3 is 12 residues. Germline CDR1 reads SGDLS; CDR2 reads YYNGEE. V lost 4 bases to trimming and J lost 3 bases, with 7 bases between them. CDR3 sequence reads: CASSLQDYGYTF. Written as DNA, the CDR3 is TGTGCCAGCAGCCTTCAGGACTATGGCTACACCTTC.

The chain has TRBV11-2 and TRBJ2-1; 10 bases are shared with TRBD2. The CDR3 is 15 amino acids. V gave up 4 bases and J gave up 14 bases; unmatched junction bases: 14. Per the germline V gene, CDR1 is SGHAT and CDR2 is FQNNGV. CDR3 nucleotides: TGTGCCAGCAGCTCTTCGGCTAGCGGGGGCCCGGAGGAGTTCTTC. Translated, it gives CASSSSASGGPEEFF.

This clone showed up just a few times. This chain joins TRBV6-6 and TRBJ2-7; tentative D call: TRBD1 (5 bases). The germline CDR1 and CDR2 sequences are MNHNY and SVGAGI (reference sequence). The CDR3 covers 12 residues. The V gene lost 4 bases and the J gene lost 3 bases, with 7 bases spanning the gap. The CDR3 loop reads CASSLTDYEQYF. The CDR3 coding sequence is TGTGCCAGCAGTTTGACAGACTACGAGCAGTACTTC.

The chain is built from TRBV5-1 and TRBJ2-7; D is perhaps TRBD2 (5 bases). Trimming cost V 0 bases and J 5 bases, with 12 bases left between them. Germline V gene data show CDR1 as SGHRS and CDR2 as YFSETQ. CDR3 length: 14 residues. The CDR3 sequence is CASSLGGVEDEQYF. DNA of the CDR3: TGCGCCAGCAGCTTGGGGGGAGTAGAGGACGAGCAGTACTTC.

This chain connects TRBV5-5 to TRBJ1-1; the match to TRBD1 covers 8 bases. The CDR3 runs to 16 residues. Germline CDR1 is SGHKS and CDR2 is YYEKEE (reference sequence). V lost 1 base, J lost 1 base, and 6 bases stayed unmatched. CDR3 protein: CASSLPGGQKNTEAFF. In DNA, the CDR3 is TGTGCCAGCAGCTTGCCAGGGGGCCAAAAGAACACTGAAGCTTTCTTT.

CDR3 amino acids: CASSDNRGHEQYF. CDR3 nucleotides: TGTGCCAGCAGTGACAACAGGGGTCACGAGCAGTACTTC. This rearrangement joins TRBV6-5 to TRBJ2-7; the match to TRBD1 covers 7 bases. Germline trimming cut 5 bases from V and 5 bases from J; bases unmatched to any gene: 6. Germline V lookup: CDR1 MNHEY, CDR2 SVGAGI. The CDR3 length is 13 residues.

J is TRBJ2-5 and V is TRBV30, with D maybe TRBD1 (6 bases). This CDR3 is 11 amino acids long. The V gene's germline CDR1 is GTSNPN and CDR2 SVGIG (reference sequence). The germline V and J ends were trimmed by 5 bases and 6 bases, with 10 bases remaining between them. CDR3 amino acids: CAWVRGQTQYF. CDR3 in DNA: TGTGCCTGGGTCAGGGGTCAGACCCAGTACTTC.

This clone has only a few counts. V gene TRBV10-2 combines with J gene TRBJ1-2, with D uncertain. The CDR3 loop spans 13 amino acids. Germline loops: CDR1 WSHSY, CDR2 SAAADI. Trimming took 3 bases from V and 2 from J, leaving 7 bases between them. This CDR3 is CASSDYRNYGYTF. The CDR3 nucleotides read TGCGCCAGCAGTGACTACCGAAACTATGGCTACACCTTC.

The V gene is TRBV18, the J gene TRBJ1-1; TRBD1 might be the D (6 bases). V lost 0 bases and J lost 4, with 15 bases in between. Germline CDR1 reads KGHSH; CDR2 reads LQKENI. The CDR3 spans 16 residues. The CDR3: CASSPPRQAQGTEAFF. CDR3 nucleotide sequence: TGTGCCAGCTCACCACCCCGACAGGCACAGGGCACTGAAGCTTTCTTT.

This clone was detected a few times. The rearrangement links TRBV6-1 to TRBJ1-5, with TRBD1 as a possible D gene (6 bases). Trimming removed 6 bases from V and 0 bases from J, with 12 bases in between. CDR1 MNHNS and CDR2 SASEGT come from the germline V gene. This CDR3 has 15 amino acids. The chain's CDR3 is CASSRGRGSNQPQHF. The DNA for the CDR3 is TGTGCCAGCAGCAGGGGCAGGGGTAGCAATCAGCCCCAGCATTTT.

This chain links TRBV5-6 with TRBJ1-1; no definite D call. Trimming pared 4 bases from V and 2 bases from J, leaving 9 bases between. This CDR3 is built from 13 residues. CDR1 and CDR2 from the germline V gene are SGHDT and YYEEEE. CDR3 nucleotides: TGTGCCAGCAGCCCCACTTACAACACTGAAGCTTTCTTT. Protein: CASSPTYNTEAFF.

This chain uses TRBV5-4 with TRBJ1-2; TRBD1 matches at 9 bases. Trimming at V came to 2 bases and at J to 2 bases, leaving 7 bases not matched to a gene. In germline, CDR1 is SGHNT, CDR2 YYREEE (reference sequence). The CDR3 totals 16 residues. The CDR3: CASSLPGGQGNYGYTF. The CDR3 region has the DNA TGTGCCAGCAGCTTACCTGGCGGACAGGGGAACTATGGCTACACCTTC.

The CDR3 is CVSSGGGTQETQYF. CDR3 bases: TGTGTTTCGTCTGGCGGGGGGACCCAAGAGACCCAGTACTTC. The rearrangement links TRBV2 to TRBJ2-5, with TRBD2 matching 8 bases. CDR1 is SNHLY and CDR2 is FYNNEI in the germline V gene. The CDR3 runs to 14 residues.

The chain carries TRBV5-1 and TRBJ1-6, with 10 bases identical to TRBD1. The germline CDR1 and CDR2 sequences are SGHRS and YFSETQ. CDR3 size: 16 residues. Trimming removed 2 bases from V and 4 bases from J; junction bases left unmatched: 3. The CDR3 sequence is CASSFQDRGYNSPLHF. CDR3 coding DNA: TGCGCCAGCAGCTTCCAGGACAGGGGGTATAATTCACCCCTCCACTTT.

In this sample, this clone turned up a few times. The chain joins TRBV27 to TRBJ2-1; TRBD1 agrees at 8 bases. Germline CDR1 and CDR2: MNHEY and SMNVEV (reference sequence). This CDR3 is 14 amino acids long. V shed 5 bases and J 5 bases; nucleotides not matched to a gene: 5. CDR3 sequence (DNA): TGTGCCAGCAGTCAGGGGGCGTTCGACAATGAGCAGTTCTTC. This gives the protein CASSQGAFDNEQFF.